This TCR beta chain was identified during a study of cytomegalovirus exposure and HLA in healthy donors. This clone is a singleton in its sample. Its antigen remains unidentified. Although they were nominally healthy when sampled, donors likely had unrecorded immune exposures. The study, taken as a whole, reports: Specificity of a few CMV-associated chains for CMV antigens was verified in vitro. The likely origin of a cluster of highly shared sequence variants was a sequencing artifact. Analysis was carried out at a later point, and it linked a missense DCLRE1C variant to TCR beta V- and J-gene trimming.

Germline V gene sequence: CDR1 SGHAT, CDR2 FQNNGV. The CDR3 consists of 15 residues. The trim removed 2 bases at V and 1 base at J, leaving 2 bases unmatched. The PCR ran on 60 Vbeta and 13 Jbeta primers. Produced via immunoSEQ multiplex PCR; TCRdb's table is partial and in-frame only. This sample carries roughly 110,000 clones, roughly 72% of them seen once, and the ten largest clones take 7.8%. Specimen: PBMCs. V gene TRBV11-2 combines with J gene TRBJ1-1, with 9 positions matching TRBD1. This receptor was taken from a man aged 25-40 years in good health and CMV-seronegative. In DNA, the CDR3 is TGTGCCAGCAGCTTAATGGGACAGGGGAACACTGAAGCTTTCTTT. Translation: CASSLMGQGNTEAFF.